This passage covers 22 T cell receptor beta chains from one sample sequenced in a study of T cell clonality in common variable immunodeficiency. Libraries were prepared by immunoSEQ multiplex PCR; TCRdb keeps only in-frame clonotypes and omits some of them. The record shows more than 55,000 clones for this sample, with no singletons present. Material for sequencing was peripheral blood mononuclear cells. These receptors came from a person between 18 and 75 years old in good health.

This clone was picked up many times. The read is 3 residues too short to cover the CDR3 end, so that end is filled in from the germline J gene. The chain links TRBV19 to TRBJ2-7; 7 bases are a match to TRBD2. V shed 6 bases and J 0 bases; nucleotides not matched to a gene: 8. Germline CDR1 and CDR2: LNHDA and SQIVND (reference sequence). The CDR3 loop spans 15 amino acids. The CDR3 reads CASSLAGYTSYEQYF. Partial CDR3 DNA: TGTGCCAGTAGCTTAGCGGGCTATACCTCCTACGAG.

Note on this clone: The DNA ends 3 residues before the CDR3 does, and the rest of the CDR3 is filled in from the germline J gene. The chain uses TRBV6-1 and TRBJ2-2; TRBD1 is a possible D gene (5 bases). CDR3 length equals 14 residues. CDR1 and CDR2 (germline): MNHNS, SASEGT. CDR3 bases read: TGTGCCAGCAGTGAAAGGGGAAGCAATGAAAAG. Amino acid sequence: CASSERGSNEK. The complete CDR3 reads CASSERGSNEKLFF.

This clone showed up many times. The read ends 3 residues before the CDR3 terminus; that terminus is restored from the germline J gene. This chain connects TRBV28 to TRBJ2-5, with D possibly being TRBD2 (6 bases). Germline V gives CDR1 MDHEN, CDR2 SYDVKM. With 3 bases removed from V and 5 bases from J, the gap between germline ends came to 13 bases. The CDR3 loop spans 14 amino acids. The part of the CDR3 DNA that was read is TGTGCCAGCAGTTTTGAGCGGGCTCGGGAGACC. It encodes CASSFERARET. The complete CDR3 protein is CASSFERARETQYF.

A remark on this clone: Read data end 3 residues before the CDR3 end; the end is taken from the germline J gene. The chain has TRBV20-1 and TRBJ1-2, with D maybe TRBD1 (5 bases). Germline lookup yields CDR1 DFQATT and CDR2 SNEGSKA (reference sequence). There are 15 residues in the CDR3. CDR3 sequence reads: CSARPSGDFYNDYTF. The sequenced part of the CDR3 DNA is TGCAGTGCTAGACCTAGTGGGGACTTTTACAATGAC.

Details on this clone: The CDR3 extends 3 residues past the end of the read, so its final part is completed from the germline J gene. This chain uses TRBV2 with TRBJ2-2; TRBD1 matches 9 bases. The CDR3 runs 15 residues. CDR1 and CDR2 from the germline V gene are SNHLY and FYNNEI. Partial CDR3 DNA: TGTGCCAGCAGTGCCTCGGGACAGGGTTACGAAAAG. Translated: CASSASGQGYEK. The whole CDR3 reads CASSASGQGYEKLFF. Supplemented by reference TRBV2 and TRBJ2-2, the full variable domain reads EPEVTQTPSHQVTQMGQEVILRCVPISNHLYFYWYRQILGQKVEFLVSFYNNEISEKSEIFDDQFSVERPDGSNFTLKIRSTKLEDSAMYFCASSASGQGYEKLFFGEGSRLTVL.

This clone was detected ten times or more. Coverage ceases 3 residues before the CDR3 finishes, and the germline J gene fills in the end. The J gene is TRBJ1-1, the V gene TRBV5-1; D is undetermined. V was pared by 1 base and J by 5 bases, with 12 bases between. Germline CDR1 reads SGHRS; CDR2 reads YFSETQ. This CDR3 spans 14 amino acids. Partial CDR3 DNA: TGCGCCAGCAGCTTGACCCCCCAGAAGACTGAA. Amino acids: CASSLTPQKTE. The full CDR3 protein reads CASSLTPQKTEAFF.

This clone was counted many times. The sequenced part of the CDR3 DNA is TGTGCCAGCAGCAATGTTGCGGGGCTGGGCGATACG. Protein: CASSNVAGLGDT. The CDR3 as a whole reads CASSNVAGLGDTQYF. The chain combines TRBV7-9 with TRBJ2-3; D might be TRBD2 (6 bases). The read is 3 residues too short to cover the CDR3 end, so that end is filled in from the germline J gene. Germline V lookup: CDR1 SEHNR, CDR2 FQNEAQ (reference sequence). The V end was cut by 5 bases, the J end by 6 bases, with 18 bases between. This CDR3 has 15 amino acids.

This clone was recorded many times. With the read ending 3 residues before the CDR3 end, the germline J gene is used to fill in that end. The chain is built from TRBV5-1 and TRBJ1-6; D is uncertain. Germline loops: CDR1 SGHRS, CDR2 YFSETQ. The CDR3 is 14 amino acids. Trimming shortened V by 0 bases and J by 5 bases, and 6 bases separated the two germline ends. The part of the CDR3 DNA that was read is TGCGCCAGCAGCTTGGCAGTTAATAATTCACCC. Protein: CASSLAVNNSP. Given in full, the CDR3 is CASSLAVNNSPLHF.

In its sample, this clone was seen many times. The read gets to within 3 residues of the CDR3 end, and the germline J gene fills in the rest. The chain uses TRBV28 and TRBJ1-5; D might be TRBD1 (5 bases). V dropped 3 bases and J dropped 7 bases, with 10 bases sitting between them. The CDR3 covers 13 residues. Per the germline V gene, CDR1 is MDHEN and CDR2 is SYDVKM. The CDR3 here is CASSFMGRQPQHF. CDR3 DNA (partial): TGTGCCAGCAGTTTTATGGGGCGACAGCCC.

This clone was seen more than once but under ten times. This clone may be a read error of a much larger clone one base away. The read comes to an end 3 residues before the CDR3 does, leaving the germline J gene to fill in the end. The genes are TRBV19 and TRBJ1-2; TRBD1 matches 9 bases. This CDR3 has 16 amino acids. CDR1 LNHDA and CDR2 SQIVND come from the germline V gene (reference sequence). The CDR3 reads CASSIGAGQGYQPYTF. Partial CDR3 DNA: TGTGCCAGTAGTATAGGGGCGGGACAGGGCTATCAGCCC.

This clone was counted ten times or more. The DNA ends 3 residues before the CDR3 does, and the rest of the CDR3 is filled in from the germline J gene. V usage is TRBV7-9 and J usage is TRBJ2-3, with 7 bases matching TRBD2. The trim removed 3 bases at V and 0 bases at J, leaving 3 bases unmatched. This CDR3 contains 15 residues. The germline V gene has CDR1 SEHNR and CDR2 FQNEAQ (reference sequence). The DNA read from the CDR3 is TGTGCCAGCAGCTTGGGGCGGGGGAGCACAGATACG. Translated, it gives CASSLGRGSTDT. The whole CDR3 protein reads CASSLGRGSTDTQYF. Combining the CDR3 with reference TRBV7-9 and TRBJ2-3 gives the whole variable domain DTGVSQNPRHKITKRGQNVTFRCDPISEHNRLYWYRQTLGQGPEFLTYFQNEAQLEKSRLLSDRFSAERPKGSFSTLEIQRTEQGDSAMYLCASSLGRGSTDTQYFGPGTRLTVL.

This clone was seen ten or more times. The CDR3 bases that were read are TGTGCCTGGAGTGTCAGCGGCGGCCAGCCC. It is translated as CAWSVSGGQP. The complete CDR3 sequence is CAWSVSGGQPQHF. The chain uses TRBV30 and TRBJ1-5; D not resolved. Read coverage stops 3 residues before the CDR3 terminus; the germline J gene supplies the remainder. Germline V gene data show CDR1 as GTSNPN and CDR2 as SVGIG (reference sequence). The germline V and J ends were trimmed by 0 bases and 7 bases, with 10 bases remaining between them. The CDR3 has 13 residues.

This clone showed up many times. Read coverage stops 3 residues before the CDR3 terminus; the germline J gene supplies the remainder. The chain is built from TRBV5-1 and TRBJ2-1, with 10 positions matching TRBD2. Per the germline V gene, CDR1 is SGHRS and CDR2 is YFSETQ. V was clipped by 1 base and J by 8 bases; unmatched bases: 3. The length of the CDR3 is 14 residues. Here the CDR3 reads CASSLTSGADEQFF. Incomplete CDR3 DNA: TGCGCCAGCAGCTTGACTAGCGGGGCCGATGAG.

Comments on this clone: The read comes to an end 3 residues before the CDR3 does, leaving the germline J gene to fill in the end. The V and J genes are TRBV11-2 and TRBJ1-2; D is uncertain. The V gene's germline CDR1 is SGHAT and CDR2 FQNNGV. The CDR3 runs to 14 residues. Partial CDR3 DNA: TGTGCCAGCCGACGGAGAACCTTCACAGATACC. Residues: CASRRRTFTDT. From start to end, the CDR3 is CASRRRTFTDTYTF.

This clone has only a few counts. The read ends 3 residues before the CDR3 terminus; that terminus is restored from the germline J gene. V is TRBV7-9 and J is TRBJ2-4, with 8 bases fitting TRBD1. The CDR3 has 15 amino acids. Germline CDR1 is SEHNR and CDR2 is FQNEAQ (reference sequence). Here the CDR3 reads CASSFPRGRGYGQYF. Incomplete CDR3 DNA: TGTGCCAGCAGCTTCCCCAGGGGGCGCGGCTATGGT. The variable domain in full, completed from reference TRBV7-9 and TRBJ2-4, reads DTGVSQNPRHKITKRGQNVTFRCDPISEHNRLYWYRQTLGQGPEFLTYFQNEAQLEKSRLLSDRFSAERPKGSFSTLEIQRTEQGDSAMYLCASSFPRGRGYGQYFGAGTRLSVL.

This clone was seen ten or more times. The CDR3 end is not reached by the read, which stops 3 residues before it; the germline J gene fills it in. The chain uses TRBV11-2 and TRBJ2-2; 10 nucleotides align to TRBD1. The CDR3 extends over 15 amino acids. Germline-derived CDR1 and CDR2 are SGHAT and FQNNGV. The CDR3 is CASSLWTGGNEKLFF. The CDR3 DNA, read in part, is TGTGCCAGCAGCCTCTGGACAGGGGGTAATGAAAAG.

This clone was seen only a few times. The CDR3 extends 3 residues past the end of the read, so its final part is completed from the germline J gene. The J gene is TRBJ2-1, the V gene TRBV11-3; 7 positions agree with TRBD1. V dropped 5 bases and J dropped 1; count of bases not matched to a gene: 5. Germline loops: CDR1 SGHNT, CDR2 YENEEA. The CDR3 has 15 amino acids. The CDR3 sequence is CASSPEGASYNEQFF. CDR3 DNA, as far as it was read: TGTGCCAGCAGCCCCGAGGGGGCATCCTACAATGAG.

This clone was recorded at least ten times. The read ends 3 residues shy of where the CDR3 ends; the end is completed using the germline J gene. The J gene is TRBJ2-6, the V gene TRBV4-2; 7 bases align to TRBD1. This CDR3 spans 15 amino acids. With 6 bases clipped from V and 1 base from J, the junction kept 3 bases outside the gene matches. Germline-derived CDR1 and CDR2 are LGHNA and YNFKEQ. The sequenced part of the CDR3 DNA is TGTGCCAGCAGTCTCAGGGGGTCTGGGGCCAACGTC. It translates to CASSLRGSGANV. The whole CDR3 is CASSLRGSGANVLTF.

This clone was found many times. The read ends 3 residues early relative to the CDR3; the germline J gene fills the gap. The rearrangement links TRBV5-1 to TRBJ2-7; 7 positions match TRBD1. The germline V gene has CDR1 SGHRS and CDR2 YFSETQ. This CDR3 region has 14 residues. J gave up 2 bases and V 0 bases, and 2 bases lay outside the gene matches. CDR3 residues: CASSLGQGPYEQYF. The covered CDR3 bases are TGCGCCAGCAGCTTGGGACAGGGTCCCTACGAG.

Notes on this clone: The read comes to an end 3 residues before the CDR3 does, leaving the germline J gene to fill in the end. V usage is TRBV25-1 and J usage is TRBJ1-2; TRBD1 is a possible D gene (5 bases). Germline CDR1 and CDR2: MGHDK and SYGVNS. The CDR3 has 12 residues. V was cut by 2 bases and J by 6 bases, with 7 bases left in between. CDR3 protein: CASSETGDGYTF. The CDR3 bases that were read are TGTGCCAGCAGTGAAACAGGAGATGGC.

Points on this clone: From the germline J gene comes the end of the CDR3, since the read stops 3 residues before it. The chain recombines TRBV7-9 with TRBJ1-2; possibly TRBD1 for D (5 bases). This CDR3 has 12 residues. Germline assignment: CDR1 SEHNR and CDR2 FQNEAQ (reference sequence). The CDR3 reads CASSLRRGKYTF. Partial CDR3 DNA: TGTGCCAGCAGCTTAAGGCGGGGGAAA. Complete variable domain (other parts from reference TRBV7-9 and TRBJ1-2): DTGVSQNPRHKITKRGQNVTFRCDPISEHNRLYWYRQTLGQGPEFLTYFQNEAQLEKSRLLSDRFSAERPKGSFSTLEIQRTEQGDSAMYLCASSLRRGKYTFGSGTRLTVV.

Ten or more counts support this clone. CDR3 DNA (partial): TGCAGCGTTGAGCGCGGGACAGGGGGCACTGAA. It encodes CSVERGTGGTE. The full-length CDR3 reads as CSVERGTGGTEAFF. This chain connects TRBV29-1 to TRBJ1-1, with TRBD1 identical over 11 bases. The CDR3 is cut off 3 residues early in the read; its end comes from the germline J gene. V was clipped by 3 bases and J by 4 bases; unmatched bases: 4. The CDR3 length is 14 residues. The V gene's germline CDR1 is SQVTM and CDR2 ANQGSEA.